A single sample gave rise to the 13 T cell receptor beta chains below, sequenced in a study of CD4 T cells in relation to SARS-CoV-2 and coronaviruses. Their recognized antigens are unknown. TCRdb keeps only in-frame clones here, not all; method: immunoSEQ multiplex PCR. The table has 35,000 or so clones, around 80% seen once. What was sequenced was memory CD4+ T cells from PBMCs, cultured in vitro. All receptors derive from an adult with COVID-19.

V usage is TRBV9 and J usage is TRBJ2-3, with TRBD2 identical over 9 bases. The ends lost 4 bases at V and 4 bases at J; junction bases unmatched: 4. This CDR3 region has 14 residues. Per germline, CDR1 SGDLS and CDR2 YYNGEE. CDR3 loop: CASSLGLAADTQYF. The CDR3 coding sequence is TGTGCCAGCAGCCTGGGACTAGCTGCAGATACGCAGTATTTT.

This clone was counted between two and nine times. The genes are TRBV5-1 and TRBJ2-1; 14 positions agree with TRBD2. The ends lost 3 bases at V and 9 bases at J; junction bases unmatched: 8. The CDR3 covers 16 residues. Germline V gene sequence: CDR1 SGHRS, CDR2 YFSETQ. The CDR3 protein is CASSSSGTSGSSEQFF. The CDR3 nucleotides read TGCGCCAGCAGCTCATCAGGGACTAGCGGGAGTAGTGAGCAGTTCTTC.

This clone was seen just once. The gene calls are TRBV7-2 and TRBJ2-7; TRBD2 is a possible D gene (5 bases). The V end lost 1 base, the J end lost 0 bases, and 10 bases lay between the germline ends. Germline lookup yields CDR1 SGHTA and CDR2 FQGNSA. The CDR3 is made up of 15 amino acids. The CDR3 nucleotides read TGTGCCAGCAGCTTAGTAGCGTTAAGCTCCTACGAGCAGTACTTC. Translation gives CASSLVALSSYEQYF.

The rearrangement links TRBV2 to TRBJ2-2; D not resolved. The germline V and J ends were trimmed by 5 bases and 1 base, with 8 bases remaining between them. Germline V gene lookup returns CDR1 SNHLY and CDR2 FYNNEI. The CDR3 covers 14 residues. The CDR3 DNA reads TGTGCCAGCAGTATCGACGTGAACACCGGGGAGCTGTTTTTT. As protein: CASSIDVNTGELFF.

This chain links TRBV6-5 with TRBJ1-6, with D unclear. Looked up from germline, CDR1 is MNHEY and CDR2 is SVGAGI. V was cut by 6 bases and J by 7 bases, with 13 bases left in between. This CDR3 has 14 residues. Here the CDR3 reads CASSNFRENSPLHF. The CDR3 bases are TGTGCCAGCAGCAACTTCAGAGAAAATTCACCCCTCCACTTT.

This chain links TRBV12-3 or TRBV12-4 with TRBJ1-6; no clear D gene. CDR3 length: 13 residues. The V gene lost 2 bases and the J gene lost 4 bases, with 3 bases spanning the gap. As DNA, the CDR3 is TGTGCCAGCAGTTTATCTTATAATTCACCCCTCCACTTT. It codes for CASSLSYNSPLHF.

The V call is TRBV6-6, the J call TRBJ1-5; D remains ambiguous. CDR3 length: 13 residues. With 7 bases removed from V and 7 bases from J, the gap between germline ends came to 14 bases. Germline values: CDR1 MNHNY, CDR2 SVGAGI (reference sequence). The CDR3 nucleotides read TGTGCCAGCACGGCAGGCAGTATGCAGCCCCAGCATTTT. Translated: CASTAGSMQPQHF.

A few counts support this clone. This chain joins TRBV30 and TRBJ1-5; no firm D call. The V gene's germline CDR1 is GTSNPN and CDR2 SVGIG (reference sequence). V was shortened by 2 bases and J by 2 bases, with 19 bases between the two germline ends. CDR3 size: 17 residues. The CDR3 sequence: CAWSKGNHKWGNQPQHF. The CDR3 nucleotides are TGTGCCTGGAGTAAAGGAAATCATAAATGGGGCAATCAGCCCCAGCATTTT.

The V gene is TRBV3-1 (or the pseudogene TRBV3-2), the J gene TRBJ2-1; 12 nucleotides match TRBD2. J was trimmed by 4 bases and V by 7 bases; bases with no gene match: 8. There are 16 residues in the CDR3. Germline V CDR1 and CDR2: LGHDT, YNNKEL (reference sequence). CDR3 loop: CASKTGLAGAYNEQFF. The CDR3 DNA reads TGTGCCAGCAAGACGGGACTAGCGGGTGCATACAATGAGCAGTTCTTC.

J is TRBJ2-3 and V is TRBV11-2; 11 bases are a match to TRBD2. Per the germline V gene, CDR1 is SGHAT and CDR2 is FQNNGV. The CDR3 covers 19 residues. Germline trimming cut 0 bases from V and 1 base from J; bases unmatched to any gene: 9. Here the CDR3 DNA reads TGTGCCAGCAGCTTAGATCCCCCGGCACTAGCGGGAGGCACAGATACGCAGTATTTT. Translation: CASSLDPPALAGGTDTQYF.

This rearrangement joins TRBV7-2 to TRBJ2-1, with TRBD2 matching 11 bases. Looked up from germline, CDR1 is SGHTA and CDR2 is FQGNSA. CDR3 size: 19 residues. With 0 bases clipped from V and 1 base from J, the junction kept 8 bases outside the gene matches. CDR3 sequence: CASSLALAGGWTSYNEQFF. In nucleotides, the CDR3 is TGTGCCAGCAGCTTAGCCCTAGCGGGAGGATGGACGTCCTACAATGAGCAGTTCTTC. Filled out from reference TRBV7-2 and TRBJ2-1, the complete variable domain reads GAGVSQSPSNKVTEKGKDVELRCDPISGHTALYWYRQSLGQGLEFLIYFQGNSAPDKSGLPSDRFSAERTGGSVSTLTIQRTQQEDSAVYLCASSLALAGGWTSYNEQFFGPGTRLTVL.

The rearrangement links TRBV5-5 to TRBJ1-3; D remains unclear. This CDR3 spans 16 amino acids. V lost 2 bases to trimming and J lost 0 bases, with 12 bases between them. Per the germline V gene, CDR1 is SGHKS and CDR2 is YYEKEE (reference sequence). DNA of the CDR3: TGTGCCAGCAGCTTCTGGAGTACCAGCTCTGGAAACACCATATATTTT. It specifies CASSFWSTSSGNTIYF.

This chain connects TRBV7-2 to TRBJ1-2; a possible D gene is TRBD1 (6 bases). The CDR3 spans 17 residues. Trimming stripped 0 bases from V and 4 bases from J, with 18 bases between. Germline CDR1 reads SGHTA; CDR2 reads FQGNSA. CDR3 DNA: TGTGCCAGCAGCTTAGCGTGGGGGCCGGGGAATTTCTATGGCTACACCTTC. Translated: CASSLAWGPGNFYGYTF.